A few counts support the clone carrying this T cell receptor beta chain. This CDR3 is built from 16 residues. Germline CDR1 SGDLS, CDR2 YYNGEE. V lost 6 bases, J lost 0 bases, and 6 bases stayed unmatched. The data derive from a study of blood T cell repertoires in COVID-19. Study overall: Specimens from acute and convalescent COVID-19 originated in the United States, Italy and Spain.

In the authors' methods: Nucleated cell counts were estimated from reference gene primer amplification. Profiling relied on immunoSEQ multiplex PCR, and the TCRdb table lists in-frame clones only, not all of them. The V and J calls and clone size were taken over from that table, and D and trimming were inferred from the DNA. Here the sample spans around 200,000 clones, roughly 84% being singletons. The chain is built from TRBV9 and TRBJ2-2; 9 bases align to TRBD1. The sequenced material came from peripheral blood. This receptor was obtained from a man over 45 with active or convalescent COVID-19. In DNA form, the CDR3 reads TGTGCCAGCACCCCCCGGGACAGGGCGAACACCGGGGAGCTGTTTTTT. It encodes CASTPRDRANTGELFF.